The entry below gives a single TCR beta chain sequence along with its context. The antigen is not known. This record belongs to a study of cytomegalovirus exposure and HLA in healthy donors. Regarding the study as a whole: Most sequenced TCRs were rare (though some public TCRs occurred in many donors).

Primers for the PCR totalled 60 Vbeta and 13 Jbeta. The table came from immunoSEQ multiplex PCR; TCRdb's copy has only in-frame clones and leaves some out. The repertoire holds fewer than 70,000 clones, roughly 71% seen once, with around 10% in the top ten. This clonotype was obtained from a woman in her sixties in good health and CMV-seropositive. The sequenced sample was PBMCs.

This CDR3 is CASSPLMTGSSYNEQFF. For the CDR3, the DNA is TGCGCCAGCAGCCCCCTGATGACAGGGAGCTCCTACAATGAGCAGTTCTTC. The chain links TRBV5-1 to TRBJ2-1, with 7 bases that match TRBD1. V lost 4 bases, J lost 0 bases, and 10 bases stayed unmatched. The V gene's germline CDR1 is SGHRS and CDR2 YFSETQ. The CDR3 sequence is 17 residues long.